Listed here are 24 T cell receptor beta chains from one sample, sequenced in a study of shared clonotypes between healthy human individuals. Only in-frame clones appear in the TCRdb table, and some are missing; sequencing was by immunoSEQ multiplex PCR. The table has over a million clones, 95% to 99% seen once. The sequencing sample was made of naive CD4+ T cells sorted from blood. Specified subset: CD45RA+ positively selected. The source of these receptors is a man younger than 45 in good health.

The rearrangement joins TRBV7-8 to TRBJ1-1; D remains ambiguous. V lost 2 bases, J lost 0 bases, and 10 bases lay in between. Germline V gives CDR1 SGHVS, CDR2 FQNEAQ. This CDR3 comprises 15 residues. CDR3 sequence (DNA): TGTGCCAGCAGCTTACTAAACCAGTTGAACACTGAAGCTTTCTTT. Protein sequence: CASSLLNQLNTEAFF.

The V and J genes are TRBV21-1 and TRBJ2-3; the table's D call, TRBD2, was not checked against the DNA. TRBV21-1 is classified as a pseudogene. This CDR3 comprises 16 residues. This chain's CDR3 is CASRGTSGSFTDTQYF. CDR3 coding DNA: TGTGCCAGCAGAGGGACTAGCGGGAGTTTCACAGATACGCAGTATTTT.

This clone was seen once. The genes are TRBV4-1 and TRBJ2-7, with 7 nucleotides matching TRBD1. The CDR3 extends over 14 amino acids. CDR1 and CDR2 from the germline V gene are MGHRA and YSYEKL. With V trimmed by 6 bases and J by 3 bases, 8 bases remained unmatched. The CDR3 is CASRRDSMNYEQYF. CDR3 sequence (DNA): TGCGCCAGCAGACGGGACAGCATGAACTACGAGCAGTACTTC.

This chain joins TRBV29-1 and TRBJ2-3; a possible D gene is TRBD2 (5 bases). Germline V gives CDR1 SQVTM, CDR2 ANQGSEA. Between the trimmed V and J ends, which lost 0 bases and 8 bases, there was a span of 15 bases. The CDR3 runs to 14 residues. Written as DNA, the CDR3 is TGCAGCGTTGAAGATCGGACGTCTAGCCTTACGCAGTATTTT. Translation gives CSVEDRTSSLTQYF.

About this clone itself: Additional DNA sequences in this sample encode the identical CDR3. CDR3 sequence (DNA): TGTGCCAGCAGCGTAGGAGGCTCCACTGAAGCTTTCTTT. This sequence encodes CASSVGGSTEAFF. The V gene is TRBV9, the J gene TRBJ1-1; D not certain. V gave up 0 bases and J gave up 4 bases, with 7 bases separating them. The CDR3 consists of 13 residues. Germline assignment: CDR1 SGDLS and CDR2 YYNGEE. The full variable domain, rest sourced from reference TRBV9 and TRBJ1-1, is DSGVTQTPKHLITATGQRVTLRCSPRSGDLSVYWYQQSLDQGLQFLIQYYNGEERAKGNILERFSAQQFPDLHSELNLSSLELGDSALYFCASSVGGSTEAFFGQGTRLTVV.

The V gene is TRBV18, the J gene TRBJ2-1; 8 bases are a match to TRBD2. Germline V gene lookup returns CDR1 KGHSH and CDR2 LQKENI. This CDR3 has 18 residues. The junction had 15 bases not matched to a gene; V was cut back by 0 bases and J by 8 bases. Written as DNA, the CDR3 is TGTGCCAGCTCACCACCACTTGGGATCTCCGGGACTAGTCATGAGCAGTTCTTC. Its protein is CASSPPLGISGTSHEQFF.

This clone was recorded only once. V gene TRBV2 combines with J gene TRBJ2-1, with a possible D match to TRBD2 (6 bases). Trimming left V 7 bases short and J 6 bases short, with 13 bases between. The CDR3 runs to 13 residues. Germline assignment: CDR1 SNHLY and CDR2 FYNNEI. The CDR3 sequence is CASNGLASNEQFF. The CDR3 DNA is TGTGCCAGCAACGGGCTAGCGAGCAATGAGCAGTTCTTC.

The chain is built from TRBV28 and TRBJ2-1; 12 positions agree with TRBD2. This CDR3 region has 14 residues. CDR1 is MDHEN, CDR2 SYDVKM, per germline. Trimming cost V 6 bases and J 8 bases; bases outside gene matches: 5. CDR3 residues: CASRLAGGPYEQFF. The DNA of the CDR3 is TGTGCCAGCAGACTAGCGGGAGGTCCTTATGAGCAGTTCTTC.

The chain recombines TRBV5-5 with TRBJ2-2; 9 nucleotides match TRBD2. The CDR3 loop spans 17 amino acids. Germline loops: CDR1 SGHKS, CDR2 YYEKEE (reference sequence). V lost 5 bases, J lost 7 bases, and 15 bases stayed unmatched. This chain's CDR3 is CASSYLPGLAPNGELFF. The CDR3, as DNA: TGTGCCAGCAGTTACCTTCCGGGACTAGCTCCGAACGGGGAGCTGTTTTTT.

The chain links TRBV6-5 to TRBJ1-4, with TRBD1 matching 7 bases. The V segment lost 5 bases and the J segment 8 bases; nucleotides outside the gene matches: 8. Germline CDR1 and CDR2: MNHEY and SVGAGI. The length of the CDR3 is 14 residues. This CDR3 reads CASSPGTEGEKLFF. The CDR3 nucleotides are TGTGCCAGCAGTCCCGGGACAGAGGGCGAAAAACTGTTTTTT.

This clone was seen once. Other DNA sequences from this sample encode an identical CDR3 as well. The V call is TRBV7-9, the J call TRBJ2-5, with D possibly matching TRBD2 (5 bases). Germline lookup yields CDR1 SEHNR and CDR2 FQNEAQ (reference sequence). The CDR3 consists of 14 residues. V dropped 1 base and J dropped 0 bases, with 6 bases sitting between them. CDR3 in amino acids: CASSLGEYQETQYF. The CDR3 region has the DNA TGTGCCAGCAGCTTAGGGGAGTACCAAGAGACCCAGTACTTC.

The chain joins TRBV5-4 to TRBJ1-2; tentatively, D is TRBD1 (6 bases). Germline V gene sequence: CDR1 SGHNT, CDR2 YYREEE (reference sequence). V was trimmed by 4 bases and J by 4 bases, leaving 17 bases between them. CDR3 length: 15 residues. The CDR3 region has the DNA TGTGCCAGCAGCCCGTCAAACAGGGAATCCTATGGCTACACCTTC. Residues: CASSPSNRESYGYTF.

With regard to this clone: The sample carries other DNA sequences with the same CDR3. The rearrangement uses TRBV18 and TRBJ2-7; 12 bases are a match to TRBD1. The germline V gene has CDR1 KGHSH and CDR2 LQKENI. This CDR3 region has 15 residues. V dropped 4 bases and J dropped 0; count of bases not matched to a gene: 1. The CDR3 nucleotides are TGTGCCAGCTCACGGGACAGGGGGCTCTCCTACGAGCAGTACTTC. It translates to CASSRDRGLSYEQYF.

The chain carries TRBV18 and TRBJ1-1; D unresolved. CDR1 and CDR2 (germline): KGHSH, LQKENI. The CDR3 spans 16 residues. The V end was cut by 0 bases, the J end by 0 bases, with 11 bases between. The CDR3 DNA reads as TGTGCCAGCTCACCACCGGGAGGACCGGTGAACACTGAAGCTTTCTTT. It is translated as CASSPPGGPVNTEAFF.

The chain couples TRBV5-1 to TRBJ2-2; unclear D gene. V lost 4 bases and J 4 bases, leaving 8 bases between the germline ends. Germline V gene sequence: CDR1 SGHRS, CDR2 YFSETQ. CDR3 size: 13 residues. This CDR3 is CASSPGRTGELFF. The CDR3 bases are TGCGCCAGCAGCCCTGGACGCACCGGGGAGCTGTTTTTT. Full variable domain (rest looked up from reference TRBV5-1 and TRBJ2-2): KAGVTQTPRYLIKTRGQQVTLSCSPISGHRSVSWYQQTPGQGLQFLFEYFSETQRNKGNFPGRFSGRQFSNSRSEMNVSTLELGDSALYLCASSPGRTGELFFGEGSRLTVL.

The V gene is TRBV7-9, the J gene TRBJ2-7, with 9 bases matching TRBD2. Trimming took 2 bases from V and 3 from J; bases not matched to a gene: 2. Germline assignment: CDR1 SEHNR and CDR2 FQNEAQ (reference sequence). CDR3 size: 14 residues. CDR3 in DNA: TGTGCCAGCAGCTTACTAGCGGGAAACTACGAGCAGTACTTC. Translated, it gives CASSLLAGNYEQYF.

The rearrangement joins TRBV7-9 to TRBJ2-1; D may match TRBD1 or TRBD2 (5 bases each). Germline assignment: CDR1 SEHNR and CDR2 FQNEAQ (reference sequence). There are 13 residues in the CDR3. V lost 5 bases and J 9 bases, leaving 14 bases between the germline ends. The CDR3: CASSPPVGGEQFF. Here the CDR3 DNA reads TGTGCCAGCAGCCCCCCTGTTGGGGGTGAGCAGTTCTTC.

The genes are TRBV19 and TRBJ2-3; D gene uncertain. V was pared by 0 bases and J by 5 bases, with 6 bases between. Germline CDR1 LNHDA, CDR2 SQIVND (reference sequence). The CDR3 covers 13 residues. The CDR3 DNA sequence: TGTGCCAGTAGTATAGATGTCCGAGATACGCAGTATTTT. Translation gives CASSIDVRDTQYF.

The rearrangement links TRBV2 to TRBJ2-5; no firm D call. V was cut by 5 bases and J by 1 base, with 5 bases left in between. This CDR3 contains 12 residues. CDR1 is SNHLY and CDR2 is FYNNEI in the germline V gene. Here the CDR3 DNA reads TGTGCCAGCAGTCAGAGCCAAGAGACCCAGTACTTC. It codes for CASSQSQETQYF.

The chain has TRBV9 and TRBJ1-5; unclear D gene. Germline V CDR1 and CDR2: SGDLS, YYNGEE. Between the trimmed V and J ends, which lost 2 bases and 1 base, there was a span of 10 bases. The CDR3 is 15 amino acids. In DNA form, the CDR3 reads TGTGCCAGCAGCGTTGGCGTCCTAAGCAATCAGCCCCAGCATTTT. It codes for CASSVGVLSNQPQHF.

V usage is TRBV9 and J usage is TRBJ2-3; D ambiguous. Germline loops: CDR1 SGDLS, CDR2 YYNGEE. There are 15 residues in the CDR3. Trimming stripped 3 bases from V and 2 bases from J, with 13 bases between. CDR3 nucleotide sequence: TGTGCCAGCAGCGGGGCCGACCCTGCCACAGATACGCAGTATTTT. As protein: CASSGADPATDTQYF.

A remark on this clone: This CDR3 is also generated by other DNA sequences in the sample. V usage is TRBV5-1 and J usage is TRBJ2-7, with D maybe TRBD2 (5 bases). Germline CDR1 SGHRS, CDR2 YFSETQ. V was clipped by 1 base and J by 3 bases, with 14 bases between them. CDR3 size: 15 residues. As DNA, the CDR3 is TGCGCCAGCAGCTTGTTGGCAGGAGGAATCTACGAGCAGTACTTC. Its translation is CASSLLAGGIYEQYF.

The chain is built from TRBV5-1 and TRBJ2-1, with 7 bases that match TRBD1. The J segment lost 0 bases and the V segment lost 0 bases, leaving 6 bases of the junction unmatched. CDR3 length: 17 residues. Germline CDR1 SGHRS, CDR2 YFSETQ. The CDR3: CASSLEGTASSYNEQFF. DNA for the CDR3: TGCGCCAGCAGCTTGGAGGGGACAGCAAGCTCCTACAATGAGCAGTTCTTC.

The chain employs TRBV18 and TRBJ2-1; D could derive from TRBD1 or TRBD2 (5 bases each). CDR3 length: 16 residues. Germline-derived CDR1 and CDR2 are KGHSH and LQKENI. V was trimmed by 3 bases and J by 4 bases, leaving 16 bases between them. DNA for the CDR3: TGTGCCAGCTCACCCGGGACCGACCTCGGGTACAATGAGCAGTTCTTC. It specifies CASSPGTDLGYNEQFF.